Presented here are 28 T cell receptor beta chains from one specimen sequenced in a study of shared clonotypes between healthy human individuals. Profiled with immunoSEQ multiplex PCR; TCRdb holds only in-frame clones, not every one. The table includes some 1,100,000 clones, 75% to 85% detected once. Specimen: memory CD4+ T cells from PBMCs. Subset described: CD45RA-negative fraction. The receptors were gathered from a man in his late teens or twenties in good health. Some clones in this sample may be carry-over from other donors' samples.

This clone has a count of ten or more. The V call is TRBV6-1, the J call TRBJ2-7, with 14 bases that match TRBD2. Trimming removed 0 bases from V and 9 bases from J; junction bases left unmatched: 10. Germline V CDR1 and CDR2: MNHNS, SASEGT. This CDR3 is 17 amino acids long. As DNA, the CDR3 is TGTGCCAGCAGTGAAGCAGGACTAGCGGGGGGCCCGGTGGCGCAGTACTTC. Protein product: CASSEAGLAGGPVAQYF.

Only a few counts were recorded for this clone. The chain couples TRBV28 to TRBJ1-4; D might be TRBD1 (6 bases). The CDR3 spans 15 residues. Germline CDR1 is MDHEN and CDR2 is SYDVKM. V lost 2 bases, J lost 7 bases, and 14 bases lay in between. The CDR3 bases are TGTGCCAGCAGTTTACTACAGGGCAATGGTGAAAAACTGTTTTTT. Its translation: CASSLLQGNGEKLFF. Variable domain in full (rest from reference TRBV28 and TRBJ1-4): DVKVTQSSRYLVKRTGEKVFLECVQDMDHENMFWYRQDPGLGLRLIYFSYDVKMKEKGDIPEGYSVSREKKERFSLILESASTNQTSMYLCASSLLQGNGEKLFFGSGTQLSVL.

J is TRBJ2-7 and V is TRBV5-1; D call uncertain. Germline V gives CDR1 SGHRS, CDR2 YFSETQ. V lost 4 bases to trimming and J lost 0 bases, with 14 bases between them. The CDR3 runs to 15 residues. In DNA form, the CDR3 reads TGCGCCAGCAGCCCGGGCCTGTCTGTCTCCTACGAGCAGTACTTC. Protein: CASSPGLSVSYEQYF.

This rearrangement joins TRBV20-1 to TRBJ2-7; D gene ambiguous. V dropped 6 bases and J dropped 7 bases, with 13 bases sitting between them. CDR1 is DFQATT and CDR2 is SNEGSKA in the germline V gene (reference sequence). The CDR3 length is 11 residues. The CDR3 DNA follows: TGCAGTGCGGGTACCAACTCAGAGCAGTACTTC. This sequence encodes CSAGTNSEQYF.

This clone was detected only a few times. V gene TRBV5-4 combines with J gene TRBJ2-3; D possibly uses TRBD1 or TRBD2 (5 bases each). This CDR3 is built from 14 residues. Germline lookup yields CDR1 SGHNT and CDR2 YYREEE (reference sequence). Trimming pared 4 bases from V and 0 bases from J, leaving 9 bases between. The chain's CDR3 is CASSGGPSTDTQYF. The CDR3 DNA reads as TGTGCCAGCAGCGGGGGACCAAGCACAGATACGCAGTATTTT.

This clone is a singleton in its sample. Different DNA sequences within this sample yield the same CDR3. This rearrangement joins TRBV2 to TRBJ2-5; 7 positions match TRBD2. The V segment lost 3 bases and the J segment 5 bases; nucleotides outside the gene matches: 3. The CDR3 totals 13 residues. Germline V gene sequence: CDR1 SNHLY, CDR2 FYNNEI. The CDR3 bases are TGTGCCAGCAGTGACGTAGCGGGCGAGACCCAGTACTTC. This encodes CASSDVAGETQYF. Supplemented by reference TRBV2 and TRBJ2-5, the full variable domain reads EPEVTQTPSHQVTQMGQEVILRCVPISNHLYFYWYRQILGQKVEFLVSFYNNEISEKSEIFDDQFSVERPDGSNFTLKIRSTKLEDSAMYFCASSDVAGETQYFGPGTRLLVL.

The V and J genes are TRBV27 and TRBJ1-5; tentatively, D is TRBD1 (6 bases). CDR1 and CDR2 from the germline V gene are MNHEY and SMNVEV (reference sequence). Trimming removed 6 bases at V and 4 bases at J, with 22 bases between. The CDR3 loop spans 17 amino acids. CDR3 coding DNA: TGTGCCAGCAGCGCGAAGGGGAGATGGACAGCAAATCAGCCCCAGCATTTT. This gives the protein CASSAKGRWTANQPQHF.

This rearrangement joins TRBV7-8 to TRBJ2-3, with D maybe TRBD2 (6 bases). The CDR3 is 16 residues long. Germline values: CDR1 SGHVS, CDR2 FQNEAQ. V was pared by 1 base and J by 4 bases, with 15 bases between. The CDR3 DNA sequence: TGTGCCAGCAGCTTAGTCGCTGTACCGGGAGCAGATACGCAGTATTTT. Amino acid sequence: CASSLVAVPGADTQYF.

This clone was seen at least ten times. CDR3 nucleotides: TGCGCCAGCAGCTTGGCAAGCGACAGGGGACGTCGTACTGAAGCTTTCTTT. Protein: CASSLASDRGRRTEAFF. The rearrangement joins TRBV5-1 to TRBJ1-1, with 8 bases lining up with TRBD1. CDR3 length equals 17 residues. The junction had 12 bases not matched to a gene; V was cut back by 0 bases and J by 5 bases. Germline CDR1 and CDR2: SGHRS and YFSETQ.

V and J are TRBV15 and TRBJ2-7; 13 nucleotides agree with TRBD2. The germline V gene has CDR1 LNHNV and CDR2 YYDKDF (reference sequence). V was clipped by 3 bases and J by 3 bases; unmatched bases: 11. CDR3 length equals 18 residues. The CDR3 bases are TGTGCCACCAGCAGTGCAGACCTTGGACTAGCGGGAGACTACGAGCAGTACTTC. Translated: CATSSADLGLAGDYEQYF.

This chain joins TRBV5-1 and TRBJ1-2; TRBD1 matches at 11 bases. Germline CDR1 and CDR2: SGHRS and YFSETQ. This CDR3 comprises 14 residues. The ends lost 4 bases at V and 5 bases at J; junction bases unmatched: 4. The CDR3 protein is CASSRGQGEYGYTF. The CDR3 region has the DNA TGCGCCAGCAGCCGGGGACAGGGGGAATATGGCTACACCTTC.

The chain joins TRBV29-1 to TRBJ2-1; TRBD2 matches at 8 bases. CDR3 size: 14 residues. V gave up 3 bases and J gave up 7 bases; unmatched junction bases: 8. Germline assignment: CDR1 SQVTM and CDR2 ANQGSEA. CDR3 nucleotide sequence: TGCAGCGTTGATCGAGCGGGAGTGGTAAATGAGCAGTTCTTC. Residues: CSVDRAGVVNEQFF.

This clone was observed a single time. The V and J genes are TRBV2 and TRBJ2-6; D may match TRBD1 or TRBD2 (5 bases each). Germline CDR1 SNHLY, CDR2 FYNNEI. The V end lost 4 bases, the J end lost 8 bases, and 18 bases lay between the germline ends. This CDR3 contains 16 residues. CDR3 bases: TGTGCCAGCAGTGTTCCGGGGCCCCTAGGGACCAACGTCCTGACTTTC. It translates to CASSVPGPLGTNVLTF.

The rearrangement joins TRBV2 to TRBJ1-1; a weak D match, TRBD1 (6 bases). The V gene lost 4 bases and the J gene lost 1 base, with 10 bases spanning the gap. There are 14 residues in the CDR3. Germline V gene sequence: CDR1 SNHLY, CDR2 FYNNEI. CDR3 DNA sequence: TGTGCCAGCAGTGTTGAGACAGGGAACACTGAAGCTTTCTTT. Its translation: CASSVETGNTEAFF.

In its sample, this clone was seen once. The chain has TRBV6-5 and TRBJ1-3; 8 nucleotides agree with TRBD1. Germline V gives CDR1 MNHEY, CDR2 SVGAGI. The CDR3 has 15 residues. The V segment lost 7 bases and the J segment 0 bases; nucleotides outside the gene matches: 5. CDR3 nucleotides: TGTGCCAGCAAGGGACAGGCTCACTCTGGAAACACCATATATTTT. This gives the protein CASKGQAHSGNTIYF.

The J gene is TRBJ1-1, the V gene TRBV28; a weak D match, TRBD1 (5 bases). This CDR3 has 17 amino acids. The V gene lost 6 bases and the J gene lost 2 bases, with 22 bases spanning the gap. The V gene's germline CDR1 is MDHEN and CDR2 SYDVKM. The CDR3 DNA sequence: TGTGCCAGCAGGTTCCATTCGCCAGGGCCGAAAAACACTGAAGCTTTCTTT. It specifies CASRFHSPGPKNTEAFF.

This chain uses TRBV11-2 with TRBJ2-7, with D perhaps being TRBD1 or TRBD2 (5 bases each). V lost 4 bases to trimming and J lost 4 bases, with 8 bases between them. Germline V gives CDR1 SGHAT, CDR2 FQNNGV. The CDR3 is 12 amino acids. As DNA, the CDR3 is TGTGCCAGCAGCTCAGGGACGTACGAGCAGTACTTC. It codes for CASSSGTYEQYF. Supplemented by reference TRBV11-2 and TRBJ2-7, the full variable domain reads EAGVAQSPRYKIIEKRQSVAFWCNPISGHATLYWYQQILGQGPKLLIQFQNNGVVDDSQLPKDRFSAERLKGVDSTLKIQPAKLEDSAVYLCASSSGTYEQYFGPGTRLTVT.

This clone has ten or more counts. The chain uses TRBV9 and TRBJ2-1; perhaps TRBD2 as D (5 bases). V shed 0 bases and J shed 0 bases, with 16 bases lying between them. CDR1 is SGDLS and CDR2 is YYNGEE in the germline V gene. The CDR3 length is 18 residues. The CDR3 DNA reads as TGTGCCAGCAGCGTAGTTCGGGGAGCGGACCTCTCCTACAATGAGCAGTTCTTC. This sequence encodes CASSVVRGADLSYNEQFF.

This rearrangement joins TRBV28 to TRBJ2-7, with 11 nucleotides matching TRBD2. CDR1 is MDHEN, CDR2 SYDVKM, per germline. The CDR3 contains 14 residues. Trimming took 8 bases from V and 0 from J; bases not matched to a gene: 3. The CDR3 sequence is CASASGGSSYEQYF. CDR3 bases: TGTGCCAGCGCTAGCGGGGGGAGCTCCTACGAGCAGTACTTC. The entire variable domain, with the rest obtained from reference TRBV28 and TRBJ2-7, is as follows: DVKVTQSSRYLVKRTGEKVFLECVQDMDHENMFWYRQDPGLGLRLIYFSYDVKMKEKGDIPEGYSVSREKKERFSLILESASTNQTSMYLCASASGGSSYEQYFGPGTRLTVT.

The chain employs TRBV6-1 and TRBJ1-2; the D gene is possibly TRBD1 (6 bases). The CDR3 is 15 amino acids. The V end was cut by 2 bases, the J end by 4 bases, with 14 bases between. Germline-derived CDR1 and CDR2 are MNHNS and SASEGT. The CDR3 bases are TGTGCCAGCAGTGAACTTACAGGGTTCGGCTATGGCTACACCTTC. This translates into CASSELTGFGYGYTF.

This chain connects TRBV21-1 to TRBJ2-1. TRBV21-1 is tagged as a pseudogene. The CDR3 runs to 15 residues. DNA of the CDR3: TGTGCCAGCAAAGCACTGGCTGTCCACTGCGATGAGCAGTTCTTC. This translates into CASKALAVHCDEQFF.

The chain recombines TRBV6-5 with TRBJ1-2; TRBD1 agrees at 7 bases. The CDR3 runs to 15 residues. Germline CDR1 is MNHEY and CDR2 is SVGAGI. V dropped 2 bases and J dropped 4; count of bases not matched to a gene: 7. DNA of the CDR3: TGTGCCAGCAGTTACCGCTTGGACAGGAGCTATGGCTACACCTTC. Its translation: CASSYRLDRSYGYTF.

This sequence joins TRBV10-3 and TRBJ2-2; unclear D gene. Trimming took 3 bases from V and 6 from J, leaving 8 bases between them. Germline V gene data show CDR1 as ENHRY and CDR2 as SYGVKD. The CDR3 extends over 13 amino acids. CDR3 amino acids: CAISEHFPGELFF. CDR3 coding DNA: TGTGCCATCAGTGAACATTTCCCCGGGGAGCTGTTTTTT.

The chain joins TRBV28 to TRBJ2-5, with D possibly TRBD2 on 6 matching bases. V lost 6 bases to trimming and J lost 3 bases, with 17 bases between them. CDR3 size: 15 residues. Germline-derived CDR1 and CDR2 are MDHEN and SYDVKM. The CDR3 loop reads CASRDTSREKETQYF. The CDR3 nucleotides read TGTGCCAGCAGGGATACCTCTCGGGAGAAAGAGACCCAGTACTTC.

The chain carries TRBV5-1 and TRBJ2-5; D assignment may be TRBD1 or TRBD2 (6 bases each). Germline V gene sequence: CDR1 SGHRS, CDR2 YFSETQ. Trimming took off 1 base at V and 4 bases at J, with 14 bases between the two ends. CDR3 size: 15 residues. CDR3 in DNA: TGCGCCAGCAGCTTGTGGGGGGCGCCGACAGAGACCCAGTACTTC. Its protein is CASSLWGAPTETQYF.

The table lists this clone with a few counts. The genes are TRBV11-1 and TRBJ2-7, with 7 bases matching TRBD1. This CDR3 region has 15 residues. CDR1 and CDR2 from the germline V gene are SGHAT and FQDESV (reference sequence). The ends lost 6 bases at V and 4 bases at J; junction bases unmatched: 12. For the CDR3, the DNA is TGTGCCAGCAGTAGATACAGGGGCCCTTATTACGAGCAGTACTTC. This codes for CASSRYRGPYYEQYF. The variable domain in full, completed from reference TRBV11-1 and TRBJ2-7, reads EAEVAQSPRYKITEKSQAVAFWCDPISGHATLYWYRQILGQGPELLVQFQDESVVDDSQLPKDRFSAERLKGVDSTLKIQPAELGDSAMYLCASSRYRGPYYEQYFGPGTRLTVT.

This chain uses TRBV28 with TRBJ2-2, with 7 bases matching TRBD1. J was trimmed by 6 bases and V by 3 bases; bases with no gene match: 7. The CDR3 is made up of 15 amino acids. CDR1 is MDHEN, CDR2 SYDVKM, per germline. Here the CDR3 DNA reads TGTGCCAGCAGTTTGAGAACAGGGGCGGCCGGGGAGCTGTTTTTT. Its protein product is CASSLRTGAAGELFF.

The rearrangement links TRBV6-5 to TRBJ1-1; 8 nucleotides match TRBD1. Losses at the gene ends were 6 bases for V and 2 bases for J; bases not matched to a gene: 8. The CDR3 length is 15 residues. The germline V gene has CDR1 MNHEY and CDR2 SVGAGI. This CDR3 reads CASRLQGGVNTEAFF. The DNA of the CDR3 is TGTGCCAGCAGATTACAGGGGGGGGTCAACACTGAAGCTTTCTTT.